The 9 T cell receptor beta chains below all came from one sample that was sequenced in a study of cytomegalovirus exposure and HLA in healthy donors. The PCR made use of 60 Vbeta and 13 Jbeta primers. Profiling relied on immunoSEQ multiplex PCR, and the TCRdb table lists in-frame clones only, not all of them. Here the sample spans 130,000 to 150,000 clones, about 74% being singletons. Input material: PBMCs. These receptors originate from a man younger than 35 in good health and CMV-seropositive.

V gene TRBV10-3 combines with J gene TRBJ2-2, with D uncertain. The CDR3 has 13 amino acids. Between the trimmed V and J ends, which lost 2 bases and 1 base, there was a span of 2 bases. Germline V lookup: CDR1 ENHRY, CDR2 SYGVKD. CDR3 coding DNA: TGTGCCATCAGTGAGCTGAACACCGGGGAGCTGTTTTTT. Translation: CAISELNTGELFF.

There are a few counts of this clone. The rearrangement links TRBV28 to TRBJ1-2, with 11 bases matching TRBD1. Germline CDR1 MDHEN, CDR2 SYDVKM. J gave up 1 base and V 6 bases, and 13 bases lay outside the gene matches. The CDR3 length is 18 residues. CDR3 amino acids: CASRPTRGDRGINYGYTF. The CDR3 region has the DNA TGTGCCAGCAGACCAACCCGTGGGGACAGGGGGATTAACTATGGCTACACCTTC.

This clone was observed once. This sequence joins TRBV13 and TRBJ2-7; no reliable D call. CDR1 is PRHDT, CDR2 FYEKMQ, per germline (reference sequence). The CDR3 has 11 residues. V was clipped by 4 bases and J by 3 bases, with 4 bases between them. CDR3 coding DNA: TGTGCCAGCAGCTCCTACTACGAGCAGTACTTC. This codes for CASSSYYEQYF.

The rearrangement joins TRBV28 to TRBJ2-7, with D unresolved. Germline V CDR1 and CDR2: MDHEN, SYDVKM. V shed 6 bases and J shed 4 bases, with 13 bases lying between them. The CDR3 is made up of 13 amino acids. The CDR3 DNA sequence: TGTGCCAGCAGGCCCTCTCAGATTTACGAGCAGTACTTC. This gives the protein CASRPSQIYEQYF. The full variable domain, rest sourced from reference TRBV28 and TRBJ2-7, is DVKVTQSSRYLVKRTGEKVFLECVQDMDHENMFWYRQDPGLGLRLIYFSYDVKMKEKGDIPEGYSVSREKKERFSLILESASTNQTSMYLCASRPSQIYEQYFGPGTRLTVT.

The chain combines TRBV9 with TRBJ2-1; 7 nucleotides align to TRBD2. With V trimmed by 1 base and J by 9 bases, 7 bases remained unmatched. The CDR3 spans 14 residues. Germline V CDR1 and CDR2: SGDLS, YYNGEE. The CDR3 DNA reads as TGTGCCAGCAGCGTATATGAGACTAGCTTTGAGCAGTTCTTC. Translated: CASSVYETSFEQFF.

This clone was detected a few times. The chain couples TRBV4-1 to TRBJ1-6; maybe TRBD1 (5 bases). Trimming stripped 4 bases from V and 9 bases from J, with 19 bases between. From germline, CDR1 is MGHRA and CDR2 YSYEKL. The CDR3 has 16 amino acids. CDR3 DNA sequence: TGCGCCAGCAGCCGGTACACGGGTCCGGGGGGTTCACCCCTCCACTTT. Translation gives CASSRYTGPGGSPLHF.

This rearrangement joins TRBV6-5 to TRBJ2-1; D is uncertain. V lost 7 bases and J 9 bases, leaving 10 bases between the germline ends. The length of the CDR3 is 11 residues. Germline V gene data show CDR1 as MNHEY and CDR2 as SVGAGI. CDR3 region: CASNQRGEQFF. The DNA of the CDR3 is TGTGCCAGCAATCAGCGTGGTGAGCAGTTCTTC.

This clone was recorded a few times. CDR3 in DNA: TGTGCCAGCAAAAACAGGGAGACGAATGAAAAACTGTTTTTT. Its translation is CASKNRETNEKLFF. The rearrangement links TRBV7-8 to TRBJ1-4, with TRBD1 as a possible D gene (6 bases). The CDR3 length is 14 residues. Trimming pared 7 bases from V and 5 bases from J, leaving 14 bases between. From germline, CDR1 is SGHVS and CDR2 FQNEAQ. The variable domain in full, with the rest retrieved from reference TRBV7-8 and TRBJ1-4, is GAGVSQSPRYKVAKRGQDVALRCDPISGHVSLFWYQQALGQGPEFLTYFQNEAQLDKSGLPSDRFFAERPEGSVSTLKIQRTQQEDSAVYLCASKNRETNEKLFFGSGTQLSVL.

DNA of the CDR3: TGTGCCAGCAGTTTAGGGGAAGGACTAGCGGGAGGTCACGAGCAGTACTTC. It is translated as CASSLGEGLAGGHEQYF. The J gene is TRBJ2-7, the V gene TRBV27, with 14 bases fitting TRBD2. The germline gives CDR1 MNHEY, CDR2 SMNVEV (reference sequence). V lost 2 bases, J lost 5 bases, and 8 bases stayed unmatched. This CDR3 has 17 residues.